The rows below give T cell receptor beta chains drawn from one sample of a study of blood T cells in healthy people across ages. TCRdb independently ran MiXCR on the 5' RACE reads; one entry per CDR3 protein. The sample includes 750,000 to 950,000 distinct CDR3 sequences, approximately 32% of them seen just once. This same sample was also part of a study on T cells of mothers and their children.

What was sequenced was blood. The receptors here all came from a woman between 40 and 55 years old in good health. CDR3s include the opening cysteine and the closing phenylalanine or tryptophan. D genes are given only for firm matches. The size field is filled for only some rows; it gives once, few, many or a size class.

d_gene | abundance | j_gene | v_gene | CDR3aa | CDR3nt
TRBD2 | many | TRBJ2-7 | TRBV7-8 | CASSTAGGIYEQYF | TGTGCCAGCAGCACAGCGGGGGGCATCTACGAGCAGTACTTC
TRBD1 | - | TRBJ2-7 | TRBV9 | CASSIGTGGEYEQYF | TGTGCCAGCAGTATTGGGACAGGGGGCGAATACGAGCAGTACTTC
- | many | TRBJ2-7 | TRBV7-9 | CALSGVGNREQYF | TGTGCCCTCTCAGGGGTAGGGAATCGCGAGCAGTACTTC
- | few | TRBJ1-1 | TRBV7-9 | CASSPGHPLNTEAFF | TGTGCCAGCAGCCCGGGACACCCTCTGAACACTGAAGCTTTCTTT
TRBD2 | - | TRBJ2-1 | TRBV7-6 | CASSLLAGNYDEQFF | TGTGCCAGCAGCTTACTAGCGGGGAACTACGATGAGCAGTTCTTC
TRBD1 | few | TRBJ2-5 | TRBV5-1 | CASSRDSYQETQYF | TGCGCCAGCAGCAGGGACAGTTACCAAGAGACCCAGTACTTC
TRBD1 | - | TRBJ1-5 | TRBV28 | CATHLQGEGNQPQHF | TGTGCCACCCACCTACAGGGGGAAGGCAATCAGCCCCAGCATTTT
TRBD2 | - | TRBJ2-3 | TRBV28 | CASSFWSGLAGSSTDTQYF | TGTGCCAGCAGTTTTTGGTCGGGGTTAGCGGGGAGCAGCACAGATACGCAGTATTTT
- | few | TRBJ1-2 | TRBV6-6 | CAGSYTAGGRSSYGYTF | TGTGCCGGCAGTTACACCGCCGGAGGCAGGTCCTCCTATGGCTACACCTTC
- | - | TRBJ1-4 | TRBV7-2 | CASSSSKGRGEKLFF | TGTGCCAGCAGCTCCTCCAAAGGGAGGGGTGAAAAACTGTTTTTT
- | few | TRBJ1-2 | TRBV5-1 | CASSFSGPSTNYGYTF | TGCGCCAGCAGCTTCTCCGGACCGTCTACTAACTATGGCTACACCTTC
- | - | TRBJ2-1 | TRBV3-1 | CASSQNVLSSYNEQFF | TGTGCCAGCAGCCAGAACGTCCTTTCCTCTTACAATGAGCAGTTCTTC
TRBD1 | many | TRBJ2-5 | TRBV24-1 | CATRGQVGETQYF | TGTGCCACCAGGGGACAGGTGGGAGAGACCCAGTACTTC
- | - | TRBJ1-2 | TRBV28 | CASSFSSFGYTF | TGTGCCAGCAGTTTTTCGAGCTTCGGCTACACCTTC
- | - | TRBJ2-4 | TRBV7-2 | CASSLAHLGGGENIQYF | TGTGCCAGCAGCTTAGCGCATTTGGGGGGCGGAGAAAACATTCAGTACTTC